This T cell receptor (beta chain) comes out of a study of post-analysis software for immune sequencing data. Points from the study as a whole: Four or five TRBV segments, TRBV5-6, TRBV5-1 and TRBV20-1 among them, were found more frequent in patients than controls.

This CDR3 is built from 14 residues. Built from TCR beta cDNA, the libraries had unique molecular identifiers in them. TCRdb recomputed calls from the PCR reads with MiXCR, one row per CDR3 protein. Of about half a million distinct CDR3 sequences in the sample, 30% to 40% were seen once. On this clonotype itself: The antigen remains undetermined. One end of the junction does not line up with germline, which may come from a read error.

Sequenced sample: blood. The receptor's source is a girl aged 2-17 years with multiple sclerosis. The chain uses TRBV12-3 or TRBV12-4 and TRBJ2-3; tentatively, D is TRBD1 or TRBD2 (5 bases each). DNA of the CDR3: TGTGCCAGCAGGATCCAGGGATTGGGAGATACGCAGTGTTTT. Its protein is CASRIQGLGDTQCF.